These 10 T cell receptor beta chains were all obtained from the same sample, sequenced in a study of graft-versus-host responses after intestinal transplantation (dated by TCRdb to the early 2020s). The receptor library was made with the immunoSEQ multiplex PCR assay. TCRdb mirrors the immuneACCESS table, restricted to in-frame sequences. Some clones are absent from its copies; in checked studies, under half trace to an unresolved V gene, and the reason for the others is unknown. This sample is represented by tens of thousands of clones; about 93% of them were singletons. 5.9% of the sample lies in the top ten. Sequences were derived from PBMCs, sampled about 800 days after a first intestinal transplant, on the day of a second. These receptors originate from a human patient who received an intestinal transplant, so some T cells may come from the graft donor.

The rearrangement uses TRBV5-1 and TRBJ1-5; D unresolved. V gave up 0 bases and J gave up 4 bases, with 11 bases separating them. The V gene's germline CDR1 is SGHRS and CDR2 YFSETQ. The CDR3 spans 15 residues. CDR3 sequence: CASSLGGGRNQPQHF. CDR3 in DNA: TGCGCCAGCAGCTTGGGTGGAGGCAGAAATCAGCCCCAGCATTTT.

V is TRBV6-1 and J is TRBJ2-7, with a tentative D call TRBD2 (6 bases). Germline lookup yields CDR1 MNHNS and CDR2 SASEGT. The CDR3 spans 13 residues. With 7 bases removed from V and 3 bases from J, the gap between germline ends came to 13 bases. The CDR3 nucleotides read TGTGCCAGCACTGTCGGCGGGATCTACGAGCAGTACTTC. Protein sequence: CASTVGGIYEQYF.

This rearrangement joins TRBV6-1 to TRBJ2-1, with 7 bases matching TRBD1. The ends lost 6 bases at V and 10 bases at J; junction bases unmatched: 9. Germline V gene data show CDR1 as MNHNS and CDR2 as SASEGT. The CDR3 is made up of 13 amino acids. DNA for the CDR3: TGTGCCAGCAGGACAGGGTCTGTTCCCGAGCAGTTCTTC. Its protein product is CASRTGSVPEQFF.

This chain joins TRBV6-5 and TRBJ1-2; D may be TRBD1 (5 bases). The germline V gene encodes CDR1 MNHEY and CDR2 SVGAGI. This CDR3 has 12 residues. Between the trimmed V and J ends, which lost 2 bases and 8 bases, there was a span of 9 bases. The CDR3 region is CASSYEGDGYTF. For the CDR3, the DNA is TGTGCCAGCAGTTACGAAGGGGACGGCTACACCTTC.

This rearrangement joins TRBV6-5 to TRBJ2-7; D may be TRBD2 (6 bases). Germline V gene sequence: CDR1 MNHEY, CDR2 SVGAGI. Trimming left V 2 bases short and J 3 bases short, with 17 bases between. The CDR3 runs to 16 residues. The CDR3 region has the DNA TGTGCCAGCAGTTACCGGGACTCCAAACTCATCTACGAGCAGTACTTC. Its translation is CASSYRDSKLIYEQYF.

In this sample, this clone turned up once. V is TRBV18 and J is TRBJ2-5; no firm D call. Germline V gene sequence: CDR1 KGHSH, CDR2 LQKENI. The CDR3 covers 11 residues. V was cut by 5 bases and J by 3 bases, with 4 bases left in between. The CDR3 loop reads CASSREETQYF. CDR3 coding DNA: TGTGCCAGCTCAAGGGAAGAGACCCAGTACTTC.

The chain links TRBV6-5 to TRBJ2-7; TRBD2 might be the D (6 bases). The germline V gene encodes CDR1 MNHEY and CDR2 SVGAGI. Trimming left V 8 bases short and J 2 bases short, with 13 bases between. This CDR3 is 13 amino acids long. DNA of the CDR3: TGTGCCAGCCGTGAGGTAGCGGCCTACGAGCAGTACTTC. Its protein product is CASREVAAYEQYF.

The J gene is TRBJ2-3, the V gene TRBV5-1; D may match TRBD1 or TRBD2 (5 bases each). The CDR3 extends over 18 amino acids. The germline CDR1 and CDR2 sequences are SGHRS and YFSETQ. Between the trimmed V and J ends, which lost 2 bases and 0 bases, there was a span of 19 bases. The CDR3 is CASSFWGSLGLSTDTQYF. The DNA of the CDR3 is TGCGCCAGCAGCTTTTGGGGGTCCTTGGGGTTAAGCACAGATACGCAGTATTTT. Full variable domain (missing parts from reference TRBV5-1 and TRBJ2-3): KAGVTQTPRYLIKTRGQQVTLSCSPISGHRSVSWYQQTPGQGLQFLFEYFSETQRNKGNFPGRFSGRQFSNSRSEMNVSTLELGDSALYLCASSFWGSLGLSTDTQYFGPGTRLTVL.

The CDR3 bases are TGTGCCAGCAGCCGTTCCATTGTCACAGATACGCAGTATTTT. Protein: CASSRSIVTDTQYF. V is TRBV6-5 and J is TRBJ2-3, with D unresolved. Trimming took 6 bases from V and 2 from J, leaving 12 bases between them. The germline CDR1 and CDR2 sequences are MNHEY and SVGAGI. The CDR3 runs to 14 residues.

The chain is built from TRBV19 and TRBJ1-1; tentative D call: TRBD1 (5 bases). V lost 4 bases to trimming and J lost 2 bases, with 20 bases between them. There are 17 residues in the CDR3. Looked up from germline, CDR1 is LNHDA and CDR2 is SQIVND (reference sequence). The CDR3 protein is CASSRGLGGGFNTEAFF. For the CDR3, the DNA is TGTGCCAGTAGTAGGGGACTAGGAGGAGGTTTTAACACTGAAGCTTTCTTT.